This T cell receptor beta chain was identified in a study of cytomegalovirus exposure and HLA in healthy donors. J was trimmed by 4 bases and V by 1 base; bases with no gene match: 7. Germline CDR1 is SGDLS and CDR2 is YYNGEE. The CDR3 runs 17 residues. Produced via immunoSEQ multiplex PCR; TCRdb's table is partial and in-frame only. This repertoire shows about 67,000 clones, roughly 94% found once; its top ten account for about 0.63%. This sequence was found in a young woman in good health and CMV-seronegative. This chain connects TRBV9 to TRBJ2-2, with 10 bases aligning to TRBD2. The material sequenced was PBMCs. This chain's CDR3 is CASSVNPSGGGTGELFF. The CDR3 DNA follows: TGTGCCAGCAGCGTAAATCCCAGCGGGGGGGGCACCGGGGAGCTGTTTTTT.